Presented here are 15 T cell receptor beta chains from one specimen sequenced in a study of Ad26.COV2.S vaccination and SARS-CoV-2 variants. The data were produced by immunoSEQ multiplex PCR, yet TCRdb's version contains in-frame clones alone and is incomplete. This sample has a few hundred thousand clones; around four fifths occur once, and the top ten carry roughly 7.4%. Treatment: roughly 19 received Ad26.COV2.S at low or high dose, single or two shots; 5 received placebo; per-sample allocation not given. Sampling was done on day 63 after the first vaccine or placebo injection. The source was peripheral blood, collected in a trial of Ad26.COV2.S vaccine versus placebo. All receptors derive from a person between 18 and 65 years old who received the Ad26.COV2.S COVID-19 vaccine or a placebo.

In this sample, this clone turned up a few times. This chain joins TRBV2 and TRBJ1-6; 7 nucleotides align to TRBD1. CDR3 length equals 16 residues. Germline CDR1 is SNHLY and CDR2 is FYNNEI. V was pared by 4 bases and J by 6 bases, with 9 bases of the junction left unmatched. CDR3 loop: CASSALRTGLNSPLHF. The CDR3 region has the DNA TGTGCCAGCAGTGCCCTCCGGACAGGACTTAATTCACCCCTCCACTTT.

This rearrangement joins TRBV6-5 to TRBJ2-7; 9 bases line up with TRBD2. Germline V CDR1 and CDR2: MNHEY, SVGAGI. The V and J ends lost 6 bases and 2 bases, in that order; junction bases with no gene match: 5. The CDR3 consists of 14 residues. The CDR3 bases are TGTGCCAGCAGCGGGATAGCGGGGGCCTACGAGCAGTACTTC. Encoded protein: CASSGIAGAYEQYF.

The chain recombines TRBV27 with TRBJ1-3; D is undetermined. Germline V CDR1 and CDR2: MNHEY, SMNVEV (reference sequence). The CDR3 has 13 residues. The V end lost 4 bases, the J end lost 0 bases, and 4 bases lay between the germline ends. The CDR3 DNA reads TGTGCCAGCAGTTCCCTCTCTGGAAACACCATATATTTT. Translation gives CASSSLSGNTIYF.

The chain links TRBV5-4 to TRBJ1-5; D remains ambiguous. Germline V CDR1 and CDR2: SGHNT, YYREEE (reference sequence). V was shortened by 0 bases and J by 0 bases, with 7 bases between the two germline ends. The CDR3 covers 15 residues. CDR3: CASSLAGVSNQPQHF. CDR3 DNA sequence: TGTGCCAGCAGCTTGGCGGGTGTTAGCAATCAGCCCCAGCATTTT.

The chain combines TRBV7-6 with TRBJ1-5; D possibly corresponds to TRBD1 (6 bases). This CDR3 has 14 residues. CDR1 is SGHVS and CDR2 is FNYEAQ in the germline V gene. With 10 bases removed from V and 8 bases from J, the gap between germline ends came to 21 bases. As DNA, the CDR3 is TGTGCCACCACCCATGGGGGGCCGGGAGAGCCCCAGCATTTT. Protein product: CATTHGGPGEPQHF.

The V and J genes are TRBV3-1 (or the pseudogene TRBV3-2) and TRBJ1-2; maybe TRBD1 (6 bases). V dropped 2 bases and J dropped 6 bases, with 13 bases sitting between them. This CDR3 region has 14 residues. Looked up from germline, CDR1 is LGHDT and CDR2 is YNNKEL (reference sequence). The CDR3 protein is CASSQSGTRDGYTF. The CDR3 coding sequence is TGTGCCAGCAGCCAAAGTGGGACACGCGATGGCTACACCTTC.

The V and J genes are TRBV25-1 and TRBJ2-1, with D perhaps being TRBD1 or TRBD2 (6 bases each). The germline V and J ends were trimmed by 5 bases and 10 bases, with 18 bases remaining between them. Per germline, CDR1 MGHDK and CDR2 SYGVNS. This CDR3 is 14 amino acids long. The CDR3 reads CASSSGVRGGEQFF. DNA of the CDR3: TGTGCCAGCAGTTCCGGGGTTAGAGGGGGGGAGCAGTTCTTC. The complete variable domain, with remaining parts taken from reference TRBV25-1 and TRBJ2-1, reads EADIYQTPRYLVIGTGKKITLECSQTMGHDKMYWYQQDPGMELHLIHYSYGVNSTEKGDLSSESTVSRIRTEHFPLTLESARPSHTSQYLCASSSGVRGGEQFFGPGTRLTVL.

Only a few counts were recorded for this clone. The V gene is TRBV27, the J gene TRBJ2-4; TRBD1 or TRBD2 may be the D gene (6 bases each). Trimming stripped 3 bases from V and 6 bases from J, with 12 bases between. The CDR3 length is 14 residues. In germline, CDR1 is MNHEY, CDR2 SMNVEV (reference sequence). Here the CDR3 DNA reads TGTGCCAGCAGTTTTAAGGGGGGCACAAACATTCAGTACTTC. Its protein product is CASSFKGGTNIQYF.

The chain combines TRBV5-1 with TRBJ1-5, with D possibly matching TRBD1 (5 bases). Between the trimmed V and J ends, which lost 3 bases and 3 bases, there was a span of 10 bases. The CDR3 has 14 residues. Germline CDR1 reads SGHRS; CDR2 reads YFSETQ. CDR3 sequence: CASSYDSNNQPQHF. DNA for the CDR3: TGCGCCAGCAGCTACGACAGCAACAATCAGCCCCAGCATTTT.

This chain links TRBV6-5 with TRBJ2-3, with TRBD2 matching over 11 bases. This CDR3 contains 16 residues. The ends lost 2 bases at V and 0 bases at J; junction bases unmatched: 1. Germline V gene lookup returns CDR1 MNHEY and CDR2 SVGAGI. The CDR3 sequence is CASSYGLAGSTDTQYF. The CDR3 DNA reads as TGTGCCAGCAGTTACGGACTAGCGGGTAGCACAGATACGCAGTATTTT.

This chain links TRBV11-2 with TRBJ1-3; the D gene is possibly TRBD1 (6 bases). Deletions cut 5 bases from V and 1 base from J, with 9 bases between. The CDR3 contains 14 residues. Germline V gene data show CDR1 as SGHAT and CDR2 as FQNNGV. The chain's CDR3 is CASSRDRSGNTIYF. CDR3 nucleotide sequence: TGTGCCAGCAGCCGAGACAGGTCTGGAAACACCATATATTTT.

A single count supports this clone. The chain has TRBV18 and TRBJ1-1; D is undetermined. Germline CDR1 and CDR2: KGHSH and LQKENI. The CDR3 is 13 amino acids. Trimming pared 6 bases from V and 4 bases from J, leaving 12 bases between. CDR3 nucleotide sequence: TGTGCCAGCTCCCCTCCGGACCCCACTGAAGCTTTCTTT. This sequence encodes CASSPPDPTEAFF.

The chain links TRBV6-2 or TRBV6-3 to TRBJ1-5, with D possibly TRBD1 on 5 matching bases. CDR1 MNHEY and CDR2 SVGEGT come from the germline V gene. This CDR3 spans 16 amino acids. Trimming took off 4 bases at V and 0 bases at J, with 13 bases between the two ends. CDR3 region: CASSWTPQYSNQPQHF. Written as DNA, the CDR3 is TGTGCCAGCAGTTGGACACCCCAGTATAGCAATCAGCCCCAGCATTTT.

This clone was seen a single time. The genes are TRBV19 and TRBJ2-1, with 13 bases identical to TRBD2. The CDR3 loop spans 17 amino acids. The V gene end was trimmed by 3 bases and the J gene end by 1 base; junction bases not matched to a gene: 3. Looked up from germline, CDR1 is LNHDA and CDR2 is SQIVND (reference sequence). The CDR3 loop reads CASSIPLAGGSYNEQFF. The CDR3 DNA follows: TGTGCCAGTAGTATCCCACTAGCGGGAGGGTCCTACAATGAGCAGTTCTTC.

V and J are TRBV5-1 and TRBJ2-5, with D tentatively TRBD1 (6 bases). CDR3 length equals 16 residues. Germline V gene sequence: CDR1 SGHRS, CDR2 YFSETQ. V lost 3 bases and J lost 5, with 20 bases in between. CDR3 in DNA: TGCGCCAGCAGCTCCAGCACCGGGACACATTTGGAGACCCAGTACTTC. Residues: CASSSSTGTHLETQYF.